These T cell receptor beta chains were read from a single sample in a study of CD4 T cells in relation to SARS-CoV-2 and coronaviruses. TCRdb's copy holds only in-frame clones and misses some; the assay was immunoSEQ multiplex PCR. There are about 11,000 clones in the sample; approximately 78% occur only once, and approximately 15% lies in the top ten. Which antigens these TCRs recognize remains unknown. The sample was CD4+ T cells from PBMCs, cultured in vitro. These receptors originate from a human donor in good health. Both conserved end residues are part of each CDR3. D genes are given only for firm matches. A clone size is listed for some rows: how often the clone was seen (once, few, many), or a class if it is expanded.

J: TRBJ1-5; D: -; length: 13; V: TRBV19; size: -; CDR3: CASRPYSNQPQHF; DNA: TGTGCCAGTAGGCCATATAGCAATCAGCCCCAGCATTTT
J: TRBJ2-5; D: -; length: 15; V: TRBV19; size: -; CDR3: CASSPAAASLGTQYF; DNA: TGTGCCAGTAGTCCTGCCGCAGCGAGCCTGGGCACCCAGTACTTC
J: TRBJ2-7; D: -; length: 13; V: TRBV19; size: once; CDR3: CASSLDGKYEQYF; DNA: TGTGCCAGTAGCCTCGACGGAAAATACGAGCAGTACTTC
J: TRBJ2-1; D: -; length: 14; V: TRBV19; size: -; CDR3: CATSQGGTYNEQFF; DNA: TGTGCCACCTCCCAGGGGGGGACTTACAATGAGCAGTTCTTC
J: TRBJ2-5; D: -; length: 12; V: TRBV11-2; size: -; CDR3: CASSLVGETQYF; DNA: TGTGCCAGCAGCTTAGTAGGGGAGACCCAGTACTTC
J: TRBJ2-1; D: -; length: 14; V: TRBV6-5; size: once; CDR3: CASHRGGAGDEQFF; DNA: TGTGCCAGCCATAGGGGGGGCGCGGGGGATGAGCAGTTCTTC
J: TRBJ2-5; D: -; length: 12; V: TRBV5-1; size: -; CDR3: CASSFGVETQYF; DNA: TGCGCCAGCAGCTTTGGGGTGGAGACCCAGTACTTC
J: TRBJ2-7; D: -; length: 14; V: TRBV3-1/TRBV3-2; size: -; CDR3: CASSQGATSSEQYF; DNA: TGTGCCAGCAGCCAAGGGGCGACTTCTTCCGAGCAGTACTTC
J: TRBJ2-5; D: TRBD2; length: 14; V: TRBV10-1; size: large; CDR3: CASTQLAGEETQYF; DNA: TGCGCCAGCACCCAACTAGCGGGGGAAGAGACCCAGTACTTC
J: TRBJ2-3; D: TRBD2; length: 15; V: TRBV7-2; size: -; CDR3: CASSVLAGGSDTQYF; DNA: TGTGCCAGCAGCGTACTAGCGGGGGGATCAGATACGCAGTATTTT
J: TRBJ1-2; D: TRBD1; length: 14; V: TRBV5-1; size: -; CDR3: CASSLAGTDYGYTF; DNA: TGCGCCAGCAGCTTGGCCGGGACAGACTATGGCTACACCTTC
J: TRBJ2-1; D: -; length: 15; V: TRBV9; size: -; CDR3: CASSVDVASYNEQFF; DNA: TGTGCCAGCAGCGTAGACGTAGCATCCTACAATGAGCAGTTCTTC
J: TRBJ2-7; D: -; length: 18; V: TRBV2; size: -; CDR3: CASSGWVVVGIGEGEQYF; DNA: TGTGCCAGCAGTGGGTGGGTGGTGGTTGGAATAGGTGAGGGGGAGCAGTACTTC
J: TRBJ2-5; D: TRBD1; length: 13; V: TRBV6-5; size: -; CDR3: CASTHRGLKTQYF; DNA: TGTGCCAGCACCCACAGGGGGCTGAAGACCCAGTACTTC
J: TRBJ1-1; D: -; length: 16; V: TRBV27; size: -; CDR3: CASSASPGQQNTEAFF; DNA: TGTGCCAGCAGTGCCAGTCCGGGACAACAGAACACTGAAGCTTTCTTT
J: TRBJ1-2; D: -; length: 17; V: TRBV3-1/TRBV3-2; size: -; CDR3: CASSQDGRAAKNYGYTF; DNA: TGTGCCAGCAGCCAAGATGGCAGGGCTGCTAAGAACTATGGCTACACCTTC
J: TRBJ1-2; D: -; length: 13; V: TRBV13; size: -; CDR3: CASSRQVLRGYTF; DNA: TGTGCCAGCAGCAGACAGGTCCTCCGGGGCTACACCTTC
J: TRBJ2-2; D: -; length: 13; V: TRBV7-6; size: few; CDR3: CASSLVRGGELFF; DNA: TGTGCCAGCAGCTTAGTTAGGGGCGGGGAGCTGTTTTTT
J: TRBJ2-5; D: -; length: 13; V: TRBV25-1; size: -; CDR3: CASSVQVSETQYF; DNA: TGTGCCAGCAGTGTTCAGGTTTCGGAGACCCAGTACTTC
J: TRBJ2-3; D: -; length: 16; V: TRBV25-1; size: -; CDR3: CASSTRDAASTDTQYF; DNA: TGTGCCAGCAGTACAAGGGACGCTGCTAGCACAGATACGCAGTATTTT
J: TRBJ2-2; D: -; length: 19; V: TRBV30; size: few; CDR3: CAGKDPTRLGVRNTGELFF; DNA: TGTGCCGGGAAGGACCCCACCCGTTTGGGAGTGCGCAACACCGGGGAGCTGTTTTTT
J: TRBJ1-6; D: -; length: 15; V: TRBV19; size: -; CDR3: CASSIHRDRNSPLHF; DNA: TGTGCCAGTAGTATTCATCGGGATCGCAATTCACCCCTCCACTTT
J: TRBJ1-2; D: -; length: 14; V: TRBV6-2/TRBV6-3; size: once; CDR3: CASSERGRSYGYTF; DNA: TGTGCCAGCAGTGAGAGGGGTCGGAGCTATGGCTACACCTTC
J: TRBJ2-7; D: -; length: 15; V: TRBV28; size: -; CDR3: CASSSSGEGMGEQYF; DNA: TGTGCCAGCAGTTCCTCCGGCGAAGGGATGGGGGAGCAGTACTTC
J: TRBJ2-3; D: -; length: 12; V: TRBV2; size: -; CDR3: CASSITGDTQYF; DNA: TGTGCCAGCAGCATTACCGGGGATACGCAGTATTTT
J: TRBJ1-5; D: -; length: 14; V: TRBV27; size: -; CDR3: CASTKRGGIQPQHF; DNA: TGTGCCAGCACCAAACGGGGGGGGATTCAGCCCCAGCATTTT
J: TRBJ2-2; D: -; length: 12; V: TRBV19; size: -; CDR3: CASKTDTGELFF; DNA: TGTGCCAGTAAGACAGACACCGGGGAGCTGTTTTTT
J: TRBJ1-5; D: -; length: 14; V: TRBV30; size: -; CDR3: CAWRNQGRGQPQHF; DNA: TGTGCCTGGAGGAATCAGGGAAGGGGTCAGCCCCAGCATTTT
J: TRBJ2-5; D: -; length: 16; V: TRBV7-9; size: -; CDR3: CASSLLGGASSETQYF; DNA: TGTGCCAGCAGCTTACTGGGCGGGGCTAGCTCAGAGACCCAGTACTTC
J: TRBJ2-2; D: -; length: 14; V: TRBV9; size: -; CDR3: CASSGLGDTGELFF; DNA: TGTGCCAGCAGCGGATTAGGCGACACCGGGGAGCTGTTTTTT
J: TRBJ2-1; D: -; length: 14; V: TRBV10-3; size: -; CDR3: CAIRRTNSYNEQFF; DNA: TGTGCCATCAGGAGGACTAACTCCTACAATGAGCAGTTCTTC
J: TRBJ2-3; D: -; length: 16; V: TRBV9; size: -; CDR3: CASSVDSGQITDTQYF; DNA: TGTGCCAGCAGCGTGGACTCGGGACAAATCACAGATACGCAGTATTTT
J: TRBJ2-7; D: TRBD1; length: 14; V: TRBV19; size: once; CDR3: CASSHGRGSYEQYF; DNA: TGTGCCAGTAGTCACGGCAGGGGGTCCTACGAGCAGTACTTC
J: TRBJ2-3; D: TRBD2; length: 17; V: TRBV4-3; size: -; CDR3: CASSQALLAGGRDTQYF; DNA: TGCGCCAGCAGCCAAGCCTTACTAGCGGGGGGGAGAGATACGCAGTATTTT
J: TRBJ1-4; D: -; length: 14; V: TRBV18; size: -; CDR3: CASSPPGGNEKLFF; DNA: TGTGCCAGCTCACCACCGGGGGGTAATGAAAAACTGTTTTTT
J: TRBJ1-1; D: -; length: 12; V: TRBV12-3/TRBV12-4; size: -; CDR3: CASCFPNTEAFF; DNA: TGTGCCAGCTGCTTCCCGAACACTGAAGCTTTCTTT
J: TRBJ2-7; D: TRBD1; length: 13; V: TRBV15; size: -; CDR3: CATSRDRGYEQYF; DNA: TGTGCCACCAGCAGGGACAGGGGCTACGAGCAGTACTTC
J: TRBJ1-1; D: TRBD1; length: 14; V: TRBV11-2; size: once; CDR3: CASSEQGAGTEAFF; DNA: TGTGCCAGCAGCGAACAGGGGGCAGGTACTGAAGCTTTCTTT
J: TRBJ1-1; D: -; length: 15; V: TRBV9; size: -; CDR3: CASSVYSQGDTEAFF; DNA: TGTGCCAGCAGCGTATATTCTCAGGGTGATACAGAAGCTTTCTTT
J: TRBJ1-6; D: -; length: 15; V: TRBV4-1; size: -; CDR3: CASSWGGFSHSPLHF; DNA: TGCGCCAGCAGCTGGGGAGGGTTCTCGCATTCACCCCTCCACTTT
J: TRBJ1-1; D: -; length: 12; V: TRBV10-3; size: -; CDR3: CAIEGFGTEAFF; DNA: TGTGCCATCGAAGGGTTTGGCACTGAAGCTTTCTTT
J: TRBJ1-2; D: -; length: 16; V: TRBV7-9; size: -; CDR3: CASSPLLGRTNYGYTF; DNA: TGTGCCAGCAGCCCCCTACTGGGGCGGACTAACTATGGCTACACCTTC